This paragraph reports one T cell receptor (beta chain). V trimming: 0 bases; J trimming: 2 bases; junction bases outside the gene matches: 6. The length of the CDR3 is 16 residues. The germline CDR1 and CDR2 sequences are SGDLS and YYNGEE. These data belong to a study of technical replicates of blood from a handful of donors. Repertoires were generated with immunoSEQ multiplex PCR, while TCRdb's copy carries only in-frame clones and drops some. The table lists about 84,000 clones, 95% to 98% of them singletons. Specimen: T cells isolated from PBMCs. The rearrangement joins TRBV9 to TRBJ2-7; 9 nucleotides match TRBD2. The clonotype was recovered from a human donor in good health. CDR3 nucleotides: TGTGCCAGCAGCGTAGGACGAGAGCGGGGGGCCTACGAGCAGTACTTC. Residues: CASSVGRERGAYEQYF.